One and the same sample provided the 32 T cell receptor beta chains below, sequenced in a study of T cells expressing NK-cell markers. After re-calling the 5' RACE reads, TCRdb lists one entry per CDR3 protein, DNA absent. The repertoire table contains 350,000 to 450,000 distinct CDR3 sequences. Specimen: blood T cells: a sorted CD56 or NKG2C T cell subset, CD4+ or CD8+ T cells, or bulk PBMC T cells (not recorded which). The receptor source for this set is a man aged 18-75 years in good health.

V and J are TRBV6-1 and TRBJ2-3. There are 15 residues in the CDR3. The germline gives CDR1 MNHNS, CDR2 SASEGT. CDR3 amino acids: CASSTAGLSTDTQYF.

The V and J genes are TRBV6-5 and TRBJ1-1; the TRBD1 assignment by TCRdb is unverifiable without DNA. In germline, CDR1 is MNHEY, CDR2 SVGAGI. The CDR3 contains 11 residues. The CDR3 sequence: CASSYQGRAFF.

The chain employs TRBV4-1 and TRBJ2-7. Germline V gene sequence: CDR1 MGHRA, CDR2 YSYEKL. The CDR3 is made up of 14 amino acids. This chain's CDR3 is CASSQHSIGFEQYF.

The genes are TRBV20-1 and TRBJ2-3; TCRdb names TRBD1, which stays unverified in the absence of DNA. Per germline, CDR1 DFQATT and CDR2 SNEGSKA (reference sequence). The CDR3 runs to 14 residues. CDR3 residues: CSASFGGNTDTQYF.

This chain uses TRBV10-3 with TRBJ2-1; the D call of TRBD2 rests on TCRdb alone, since no DNA is present to check it. This CDR3 spans 15 amino acids. Germline V lookup: CDR1 ENHRY, CDR2 SYGVKD. This chain's CDR3 is CAISEGGLAGGEQFF.

The CDR3 spells CASSLPGTGSTGELFF. The chain is built from TRBV27 and TRBJ2-2; TCRdb gives TRBD1 as the D gene, but with no DNA this cannot be confirmed. This CDR3 comprises 16 residues. Germline-derived CDR1 and CDR2 are MNHEY and SMNVEV (reference sequence).

J is TRBJ2-1 and V is TRBV12-3 or TRBV12-4; the D gene TCRdb calls, TRBD2, cannot be checked with no DNA. The CDR3 totals 14 residues. CDR3 in amino acids: CASILDSLSHEQFF.

This chain uses TRBV3-1 with TRBJ1-2. In germline, CDR1 is LGHDT, CDR2 YNNKEL (reference sequence). This CDR3 has 15 residues. The CDR3 protein is CASSQAATPYGGYTF. Filled out from reference TRBV3-1 and TRBJ1-2, the complete variable domain reads DTAVSQTPKYLVTQMGNDKSIKCEQNLGHDTMYWYKQDSKKFLKIMFSYNNKELIINETVPNRFSPKSPDKAHLNLHINSLELGDSAVYFCASSQAATPYGGYTFGSGTRLTVV.

This chain connects TRBV12-3 or TRBV12-4 to TRBJ1-1; there is no DNA to check the TCRdb D call of TRBD1. The CDR3 is made up of 11 amino acids. Here the CDR3 reads CASSRQGAAFF.

The gene calls are TRBV18 and TRBJ2-7; the TCRdb call, TRBD1, lacks DNA for checking. From germline, CDR1 is KGHSH and CDR2 LQKENI. This CDR3 comprises 17 residues. CDR3 region: CASSPPRGSLDSYEQYF.

The V and J genes are TRBV28 and TRBJ1-2. Germline V gene data show CDR1 as MDHEN and CDR2 as SYDVKM. The CDR3 loop spans 15 amino acids. This CDR3 is CASSFRSIANYGYTF.

This chain uses TRBV20-1 with TRBJ2-1. The CDR3 is 12 amino acids. Germline-derived CDR1 and CDR2 are DFQATT and SNEGSKA (reference sequence). CDR3 sequence reads: CSANGQINEQFF.

The chain employs TRBV30 and TRBJ1-5. The CDR3 loop spans 13 amino acids. CDR1 is GTSNPN, CDR2 SVGIG, per germline (reference sequence). CDR3 amino acids: CAYRSKSNQPQHF.

The V gene is TRBV6-1, the J gene TRBJ1-6. The CDR3 loop spans 14 amino acids. Germline CDR1 MNHNS, CDR2 SASEGT. The CDR3 protein is CASSQQVSNSPLHF.

The rearrangement joins TRBV2 to TRBJ2-7; TCRdb's D gene call, TRBD1, goes unchecked for lack of DNA. This CDR3 contains 15 residues. The germline CDR1 and CDR2 sequences are SNHLY and FYNNEI. This chain's CDR3 is CASSEELGHNYEQYF.

V and J are TRBV5-1 and TRBJ2-5. Per germline, CDR1 SGHRS and CDR2 YFSETQ. This CDR3 contains 16 residues. The CDR3 reads CASSLDRNLYQETQYF.

The chain couples TRBV5-1 to TRBJ2-7; TCRdb names TRBD1, which stays unverified in the absence of DNA. Germline CDR1 SGHRS, CDR2 YFSETQ. The CDR3 consists of 16 residues. CDR3 loop: CASSLEDSAPWVEQYF.

The chain's CDR3 is CASRAGGTGYGYTF. The rearrangement links TRBV2 to TRBJ1-2; the TRBD1 assignment by TCRdb is unverifiable without DNA. CDR1 SNHLY and CDR2 FYNNEI come from the germline V gene. This CDR3 comprises 14 residues.

This chain joins TRBV28 and TRBJ1-6. Germline V gene data show CDR1 as MDHEN and CDR2 as SYDVKM. The CDR3 runs 16 residues. CDR3 protein: CASSLYRGLYNSPLHF.

The chain links TRBV5-4 to TRBJ2-1; TCRdb calls TRBD1, which cannot be checked without DNA. Germline CDR1 is SGHNT and CDR2 is YYREEE (reference sequence). CDR3 size: 14 residues. CDR3 residues: CASSVWTDYNEQFF.

The chain couples TRBV9 to TRBJ1-3. This CDR3 spans 14 amino acids. Germline CDR1 reads SGDLS; CDR2 reads YYNGEE. CDR3 amino acids: CASSENFSGNTIYF.

The rearrangement uses TRBV6-1 and TRBJ2-3. The CDR3 length is 14 residues. Germline assignment: CDR1 MNHNS and CDR2 SASEGT. CDR3: CASSPTPYTDTQYF.

V usage is TRBV7-9 and J usage is TRBJ2-5; checking the TCRdb D call of TRBD1 is not possible without DNA. The CDR3 is made up of 17 amino acids. Germline V lookup: CDR1 SEHNR, CDR2 FQNEAQ (reference sequence). The CDR3 region is CASSSGTGPPVVETQYF.

The chain employs TRBV6-5 and TRBJ2-7; absent DNA, TCRdb's TRBD1 call cannot be checked. This CDR3 comprises 15 residues. The germline CDR1 and CDR2 sequences are MNHEY and SVGAGI. The CDR3 sequence is CASSYAAGGAYEQYF.

The gene calls are TRBV12-3 or TRBV12-4 and TRBJ2-1; no DNA is available, so the TRBD2 call from TCRdb remains unchecked. The CDR3 runs 16 residues. CDR3 in amino acids: CASTRLGGLAYNEQFF.

The chain has TRBV20-1 and TRBJ1-1; TCRdb selects TRBD1, and the lack of DNA leaves this call unchecked. Germline values: CDR1 DFQATT, CDR2 SNEGSKA (reference sequence). The CDR3 spans 14 residues. The CDR3 protein is CSARTGGTVTEAFF.

The chain couples TRBV4-2 to TRBJ2-2. CDR3 length: 16 amino acids. The germline gives CDR1 LGHNA, CDR2 YNFKEQ. CDR3 residues: CASSQEATPNTGELFF.

The V call is TRBV6-5, the J call TRBJ1-6. The length of the CDR3 is 14 residues. Per germline, CDR1 MNHEY and CDR2 SVGAGI. The CDR3 reads CASSYGQHNSPLHF.

The chain joins TRBV7-9 to TRBJ1-3. The V gene's germline CDR1 is SEHNR and CDR2 FQNEAQ (reference sequence). This CDR3 is built from 14 residues. The CDR3 sequence: CASSSRSSGNTIYF.

This chain links TRBV18 with TRBJ2-7; TCRdb designates TRBD2, a call that cannot be tested without DNA. Germline V lookup: CDR1 KGHSH, CDR2 LQKENI. The CDR3 extends over 16 amino acids. CDR3 region: CASSPVSGGYTYEQYF.

The chain couples TRBV11-3 to TRBJ2-1; TCRdb's D call, TRBD1, is unchecked because there is no DNA. The CDR3 runs 15 residues. CDR1 and CDR2 from the germline V gene are SGHNT and YENEEA. This CDR3 reads CASSPDRGHYNEQFF.

This rearrangement joins TRBV5-1 to TRBJ2-2; TCRdb gives TRBD2 as the D gene, but with no DNA this cannot be confirmed. CDR3 size: 16 residues. Germline CDR1 is SGHRS and CDR2 is YFSETQ. This CDR3 is CASREGTNSNTGELFF.